Detailed here is one TCR beta chain. The sample is drawn from a study of shared clonotypes between healthy human individuals. Generated by immunoSEQ multiplex PCR, the TCRdb table keeps only in-frame clones and is missing some. The repertoire holds roughly 720,000 clones, with around 90% as singletons. The ends were cut back, 5 bases at V and 5 bases at J, with 22 bases in the middle. Germline CDR1 reads MNHEY; CDR2 reads SMNVEV (reference sequence). This CDR3 has 17 amino acids. The source of this sequence is a man aged 18 to 29 in good health. Some clones in this sample may be carry-over from other donors' samples. The chain carries TRBV27 and TRBJ2-1, with D possibly called TRBD1 or TRBD2 (6 bases each). Sequencing was done on a sample of memory CD8+ T cells from PBMCs. Subset defined: CD45RO+ cells pooled with CCR7-negative TemRA cells. CDR3 DNA sequence: TGTGCCAGCAGTATTCTATTCACAGGGCCGGGGGACAATGAGCAGTTCTTC. Its protein product is CASSILFTGPGDNEQFF.